This T cell receptor (beta chain) was sequenced for a study of T cell clonality in common variable immunodeficiency. Reduced serum IgG, IgA and/or IgM plus specific antibody deficiency defined CVID. Each donor provided roughly 5 to 8 ml of heparinized whole blood. Here immunoSEQ multiplex PCR was the method, and the copy in TCRdb shows in-frame clones only, minus some. Captured here are over 15,000 clones, none seen once; the top ten comprise roughly 14%. Germline CDR1 is SGHTA and CDR2 is FQGNSA. The CDR3 totals 12 residues. Remarks on this clone: Antigen specificity is unknown. The read comes to an end 3 residues before the CDR3 does, leaving the germline J gene to fill in the end.

Regarding the study as a whole: Reportedly, TCR beta sequences from common variable immunodeficiency showed fewer deletions and N-nucleotide insertions. Compared with controls, CVID subjects had fewer shared TCRbeta clones. Compared with healthy controls, CVID subjects showed increased TCRbeta clonality, mostly in about a third.

The TCR originated in a human donor with common variable immunodeficiency. This rearrangement joins TRBV7-2 to TRBJ1-5; possibly TRBD1 for D (6 bases). The material sequenced was peripheral blood mononuclear cells. The CDR3 DNA, read in part, is TGTGCCAGCAGCTTCACACAGGGTCCC. As protein: CASSFTQGP. The whole CDR3 protein is CASSFTQGPQHF.